One and the same sample provided the 2 T cell receptor beta chains below, sequenced in a study of blood T cells in healthy people across ages. A sample-barcoded 5' primer and a J-beta primer mix were used in a second PCR of roughly 7 to 11 cycles. TCRdb re-derived calls from the 5' RACE reads in MiXCR, one entry per CDR3 protein. The data contain some 940,000 distinct CDR3 sequences, roughly 29% of them seen just once; the ten biggest clones take up around 9.6%. These data are also associated with another study on T cells of mothers and their children.

Sequences were obtained from blood. These receptors all stem from a woman in her thirties or forties in good health.

The table lists this clonotype with many counts. The chain carries TRBV18 and TRBJ2-7, with D perhaps TRBD2 (6 bases). Trimming took off 4 bases at V and 9 bases at J, with 16 bases between the two ends. The CDR3 extends over 13 amino acids. The germline V gene has CDR1 KGHSH and CDR2 LQKENI. In nucleotides, the CDR3 is TGTGCCAGCTCACTCGAGACTAGAGCGTGGCAGTACTTC. It codes for CASSLETRAWQYF.

This clonotype came up a few times. This sequence joins TRBV5-5 and TRBJ2-5; 7 bases are shared with TRBD1. CDR3 length: 14 amino acids. V dropped 5 bases and J dropped 13; count of bases not matched to a gene: 17. Germline V gives CDR1 SGHKS, CDR2 YYEKEE (reference sequence). Here the CDR3 reads CASSPTGTVDQGYF. The CDR3 nucleotides read TGTGCCAGCAGTCCCACCGGGACAGTGGACCAAGGGTACTTC.